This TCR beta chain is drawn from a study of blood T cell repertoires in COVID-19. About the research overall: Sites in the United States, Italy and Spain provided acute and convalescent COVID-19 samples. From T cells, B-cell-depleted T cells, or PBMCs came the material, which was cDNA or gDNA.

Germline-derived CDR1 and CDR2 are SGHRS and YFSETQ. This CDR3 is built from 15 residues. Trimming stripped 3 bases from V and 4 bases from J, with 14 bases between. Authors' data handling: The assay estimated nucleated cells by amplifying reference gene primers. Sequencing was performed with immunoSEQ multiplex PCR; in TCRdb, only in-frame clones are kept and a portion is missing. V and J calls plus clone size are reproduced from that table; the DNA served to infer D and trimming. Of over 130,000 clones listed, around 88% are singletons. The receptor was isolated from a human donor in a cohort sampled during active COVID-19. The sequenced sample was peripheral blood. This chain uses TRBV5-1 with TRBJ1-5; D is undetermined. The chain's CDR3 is CASSSGESKNQPQHF. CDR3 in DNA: TGCGCCAGCAGCTCCGGGGAGTCGAAGAATCAGCCCCAGCATTTT. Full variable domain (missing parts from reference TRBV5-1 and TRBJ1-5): KAGVTQTPRYLIKTRGQQVTLSCSPISGHRSVSWYQQTPGQGLQFLFEYFSETQRNKGNFPGRFSGRQFSNSRSEMNVSTLELGDSALYLCASSSGESKNQPQHFGDGTRLSIL.